The clone carrying this TCR beta chain was seen a handful of times. Its cognate antigen is unknown. This sample was included in a study of post-analysis software for immune sequencing data. Study outcomes and limitations: Four to six TRBV segments (TRBV5-6, TRBV5-1 and TRBV20-1 among them) occurred more frequently in patients than in controls.

Unique molecular identifiers tagged the TCR beta cDNA libraries. TCRdb processed the PCR reads anew with MiXCR; each CDR3 protein has one entry. The sample carries approximately 440,000 distinct CDR3 sequences, under 55% recorded once. Germline CDR1 MNHNS, CDR2 SASEGT. This CDR3 comprises 13 residues. Trimming took 8 bases from V and 4 from J, leaving 12 bases between them. The chain couples TRBV6-1 to TRBJ2-1; possibly TRBD2 for D (5 bases). The origin of this receptor is a girl between 5 and 17 years old with multiple sclerosis. Material for sequencing was blood. CDR3 protein: CASYFGKYNEQFF. DNA for the CDR3: TGTGCCAGCTACTTCGGGAAATACAATGAGCAGTTCTTC.